The 16 T cell receptor beta chains presented below share a single source sample, sequenced in a study of cytomegalovirus exposure and HLA in healthy donors. This PCR relied on a set of 60 Vbeta primers and 13 Jbeta primers. TCRdb's copy holds only in-frame clones and misses some; the assay was immunoSEQ multiplex PCR. The table includes about 160,000 clones, roughly 80% detected once. Sample: PBMCs. These receptors were taken from a woman in her twenties or thirties in good health and CMV-seropositive.

This chain uses TRBV29-1 with TRBJ2-1; 8 nucleotides match TRBD1. Germline assignment: CDR1 SQVTM and CDR2 ANQGSEA. The junction had 6 bases not matched to a gene; V was cut back by 7 bases and J by 7 bases. The CDR3 spans 12 residues. The CDR3 spells CSGYRGENEQFF. The CDR3 nucleotides read TGCAGCGGATACAGGGGGGAGAATGAGCAGTTCTTC.

This chain uses TRBV4-3 with TRBJ1-2; 8 nucleotides line up with TRBD1. The V gene end was trimmed by 3 bases and the J gene end by 1 base; junction bases not matched to a gene: 4. The CDR3 runs to 15 residues. Germline values: CDR1 LGHNA, CDR2 YSLEER. CDR3 bases: TGCGCCAGCAGCCAGGGACAGGCTTATAACTATGGCTACACCTTC. Its translation: CASSQGQAYNYGYTF.

This clone was seen a single time. The chain carries TRBV28 and TRBJ2-3, with D perhaps TRBD1 (6 bases). The CDR3 runs to 16 residues. The V and J ends lost 5 bases and 2 bases respectively, with 17 bases between them. The germline gives CDR1 MDHEN, CDR2 SYDVKM. CDR3 bases: TGTGCCAGCAGTAGCTACTCGGGACATTTCACAGATACGCAGTATTTT. Translation gives CASSSYSGHFTDTQYF. The full variable domain, in which reference TRBV28 and TRBJ2-3 provide the parts outside the CDR3, is DVKVTQSSRYLVKRTGEKVFLECVQDMDHENMFWYRQDPGLGLRLIYFSYDVKMKEKGDIPEGYSVSREKKERFSLILESASTNQTSMYLCASSSYSGHFTDTQYFGPGTRLTVL.

The genes are TRBV9 and TRBJ1-2; TRBD1 matches at 11 bases. The CDR3 is 15 residues long. Germline V gene data show CDR1 as SGDLS and CDR2 as YYNGEE. V shed 3 bases, J shed 3 bases, and the junction held 4 bases outside the gene matches. In DNA form, the CDR3 reads TGTGCCAGCAGCGAGGGGACAGGGGGTTACTATGGCTACACCTTC. Encoded protein: CASSEGTGGYYGYTF.

The chain's CDR3 is CASSPPSRSYEQYF. CDR3 bases: TGTGCCAGCTCACCACCTTCCAGGTCCTACGAGCAGTACTTC. The chain is built from TRBV18 and TRBJ2-7; D remains unclear. V lost 0 bases, J lost 1 base, and 7 bases lay in between. Germline V gene sequence: CDR1 KGHSH, CDR2 LQKENI. The CDR3 consists of 14 residues.

The chain links TRBV28 to TRBJ2-7, with D tentatively TRBD2 (5 bases). The CDR3 consists of 14 residues. Germline assignment: CDR1 MDHEN and CDR2 SYDVKM. V shed 7 bases and J shed 3 bases, with 16 bases lying between them. In DNA form, the CDR3 reads TGTGCCAGCAACCAGACACCCCGGGGCTACGAGCAGTACTTC. Its protein product is CASNQTPRGYEQYF.

The chain joins TRBV4-1 to TRBJ2-2, with TRBD2 identical over 7 bases. V shed 4 bases, J shed 6 bases, and the junction held 11 bases outside the gene matches. CDR1 and CDR2 (germline): MGHRA, YSYEKL. The CDR3 runs to 16 residues. CDR3 in amino acids: CASSREGRGNAGELFF. CDR3 DNA: TGCGCCAGCAGCCGGGAGGGGAGGGGAAACGCCGGGGAGCTGTTTTTT.

V gene TRBV5-5 combines with J gene TRBJ2-7, with 9 bases matching TRBD1. V gave up 3 bases and J gave up 7 bases; unmatched junction bases: 8. Germline values: CDR1 SGHKS, CDR2 YYEKEE (reference sequence). There are 14 residues in the CDR3. CDR3: CASSWDRASGEQYF. CDR3 bases: TGTGCCAGCAGCTGGGACAGGGCCTCTGGGGAGCAGTACTTC.

The V gene is TRBV10-3, the J gene TRBJ1-3; possibly TRBD1 for D (5 bases). The CDR3 has 14 residues. Germline lookup yields CDR1 ENHRY and CDR2 SYGVKD. V was trimmed by 11 bases and J by 2 bases, leaving 16 bases between them. The chain's CDR3 is CAGGIGGAGNTIYF. Here the CDR3 DNA reads TGTGCCGGAGGTATAGGAGGGGCTGGAAACACCATATATTTT.

This clone appeared once. The V gene is TRBV6-6, the J gene TRBJ1-1, with D unclear. This CDR3 has 10 amino acids. Germline values: CDR1 MNHNY, CDR2 SVGAGI (reference sequence). This CDR3 is CALSRVKAFF. As DNA, the CDR3 is TGTGCGTTATCTCGAGTAAAAGCTTTCTTT.

The genes are TRBV4-2 and TRBJ2-3, with 8 bases fitting TRBD2. With 0 bases clipped from V and 2 bases from J, the junction kept 7 bases outside the gene matches. Germline V gene sequence: CDR1 LGHNA, CDR2 YNFKEQ. There are 17 residues in the CDR3. The CDR3 here is CASSQEPAGVDTDTQYF. The CDR3 nucleotides are TGTGCCAGCAGCCAAGAGCCAGCGGGGGTTGACACAGATACGCAGTATTTT.

This clone is a singleton in its sample. The chain links TRBV7-2 to TRBJ2-3; no firm D call. CDR1 is SGHTA, CDR2 FQGNSA, per germline. V lost 5 bases, J lost 3 bases, and 6 bases lay in between. The CDR3 is made up of 12 amino acids. CDR3 region: CASSPRTDTQYF. The CDR3 nucleotides read TGTGCCAGCAGCCCACGGACAGATACGCAGTATTTT.

This clone was counted a single time. The chain combines TRBV2 with TRBJ1-3; TRBD1 is a possible D gene (5 bases). This CDR3 has 13 residues. Germline V gene sequence: CDR1 SNHLY, CDR2 FYNNEI. V lost 6 bases to trimming and J lost 3 bases, with 9 bases between them. CDR3 region: CASSLGHGNTIYF. The CDR3 DNA is TGTGCCAGCAGCCTAGGACATGGAAACACCATATATTTT.

This clone was detected only once. The sample carries other DNA sequences with the same CDR3. This rearrangement joins TRBV6-5 to TRBJ1-2; a possible D gene is TRBD1 (6 bases). The germline V gene encodes CDR1 MNHEY and CDR2 SVGAGI. With 6 bases removed from V and 2 bases from J, the gap between germline ends came to 10 bases. The CDR3 spans 13 residues. CDR3 nucleotides: TGTGCCAGCAGCCGACAGGAAAACTATGGCTACACCTTC. This translates into CASSRQENYGYTF.

V is TRBV10-3 and J is TRBJ1-6, with D possibly being TRBD1 (5 bases). Germline CDR1 is ENHRY and CDR2 is SYGVKD. This CDR3 region has 14 residues. V was trimmed by 2 bases and J by 8 bases, leaving 10 bases between them. The CDR3 sequence: CAISEIGGYSPLHF. Written as DNA, the CDR3 is TGTGCCATCAGTGAGATCGGGGGGTATTCACCCCTCCACTTT.

The gene calls are TRBV6-6 and TRBJ1-4; 7 bases are shared with TRBD1. Germline assignment: CDR1 MNHNY and CDR2 SVGAGI (reference sequence). The V and J ends lost 6 bases and 8 bases, in that order; junction bases with no gene match: 6. The CDR3 has 13 amino acids. CDR3 DNA: TGTGCCAGCAGAGGCAGGGGGGCGGAAAAACTGTTTTTT. Translated: CASRGRGAEKLFF.